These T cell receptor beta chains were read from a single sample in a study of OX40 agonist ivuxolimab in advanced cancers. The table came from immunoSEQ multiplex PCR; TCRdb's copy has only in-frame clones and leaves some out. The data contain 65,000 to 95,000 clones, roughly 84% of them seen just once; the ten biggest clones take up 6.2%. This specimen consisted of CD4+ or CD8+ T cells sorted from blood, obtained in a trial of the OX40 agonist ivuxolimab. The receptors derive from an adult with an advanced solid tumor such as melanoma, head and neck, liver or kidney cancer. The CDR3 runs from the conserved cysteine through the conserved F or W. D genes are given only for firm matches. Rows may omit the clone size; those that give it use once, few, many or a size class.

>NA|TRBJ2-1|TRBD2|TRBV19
TGTGCCAGTAGCCAGACCGGGGGCGCTAGCGGGGCTAGCTCCTACAATGAGCAGTTCTTC
CASSQTGGASGASSYNEQFF
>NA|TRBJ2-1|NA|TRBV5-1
TGCGCCAGCAGCTTGAGGGGCGGAAGCTCCTACAATGAGCAGTTCTTC
CASSLRGGSSYNEQFF
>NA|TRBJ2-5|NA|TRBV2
TGTGCCAGCAGTCCTCCTCCCCTATCCACCGGCAGGGGAAAGACCCAGTACTTC
CASSPPPLSTGRGKTQYF
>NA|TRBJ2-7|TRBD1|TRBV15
TGTGCCACCAGCACCCGGACAGGGGGCAACGAGCAGTACTTC
CATSTRTGGNEQYF
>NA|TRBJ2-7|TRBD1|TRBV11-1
TGTGCCAGCAGCTTAGGGACAGGGGGCTACGAGCAGTACTTC
CASSLGTGGYEQYF
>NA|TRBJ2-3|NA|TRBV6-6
TGTGCCAGCAGCCCAGCCGGGAGTCCCCGAAATACGCAGTATTTT
CASSPAGSPRNTQYF
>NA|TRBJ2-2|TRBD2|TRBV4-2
TGTGCCAGCAGCCAAGAGCGGGGGGACACCGGGGAGCTGTTTTTT
CASSQERGDTGELFF
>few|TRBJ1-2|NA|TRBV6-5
TGTGCCAGCACCAAGGGAGGGTCACATGGCTACACCTTC
CASTKGGSHGYTF
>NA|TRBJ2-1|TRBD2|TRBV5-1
TGCGCCAGCAGCAGCCTTAGCGGGAGCGCCTACAATGAGCAGTTCTTC
CASSSLSGSAYNEQFF
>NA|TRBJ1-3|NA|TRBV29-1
TGCAGCGTTGTACGTCCGGGGGACACCATATATTTT
CSVVRPGDTIYF
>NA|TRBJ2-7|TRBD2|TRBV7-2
TGTGCCAGCAGCTTAATAGCGGGAGGAAACGAGCAGTACTTC
CASSLIAGGNEQYF
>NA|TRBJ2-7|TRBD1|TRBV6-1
TGTGCCAGCAGTGAGGTGGGGACAGGGGACCGCGAGCAGTACTTC
CASSEVGTGDREQYF
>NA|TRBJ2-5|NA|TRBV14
TGTGCCAGCAGCCCCCGAGCTCCGGAGACCCAGTACTTC
CASSPRAPETQYF
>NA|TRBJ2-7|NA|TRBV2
TGTGCCACCAAGAGAGGAGGGGGGGGCCGCCACGAGCAGTACTTC
CATKRGGGGRHEQYF
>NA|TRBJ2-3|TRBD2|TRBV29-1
TGCAGCGTTGAAAAGGTAGCGGGGGCGTCAACAGATACGCAGTATTTT
CSVEKVAGASTDTQYF
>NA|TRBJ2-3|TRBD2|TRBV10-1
TGCGCCAGCAGTGAGTCGTTACTAGCGGGATACACAGATACGCAGTATTTT
CASSESLLAGYTDTQYF
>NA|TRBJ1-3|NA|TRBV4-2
TGTGCCACCACGTCGGGGGGGGCTGGAAACACCATATATTTT
CATTSGGAGNTIYF
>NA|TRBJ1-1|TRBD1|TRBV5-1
TGCGCCAGCACCCAGGGGGGGAACACTGAAGCTTTCTTT
CASTQGGNTEAFF
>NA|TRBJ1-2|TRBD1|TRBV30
TGTGCCTGGAGTGAGGGGGCCGGTGGCTACACCTTC
CAWSEGAGGYTF
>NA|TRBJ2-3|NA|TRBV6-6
TGTGCCAGCCTGAGATATAGCACAGATACGCAGTATTTT
CASLRYSTDTQYF
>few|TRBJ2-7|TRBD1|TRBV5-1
TGCGCCAGCAGCTGGGGACCCCCGGGACAGGGAAGCTCCTACGAGCAGTACTTC
CASSWGPPGQGSSYEQYF
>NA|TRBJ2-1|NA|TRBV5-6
TGTGCCAGCAGCTTCCTGGTCTTAGAGGATGGTGAGCAGTTCTTC
CASSFLVLEDGEQFF
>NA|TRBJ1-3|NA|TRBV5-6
TGTGCCAGCAGTTCCAGGGTAGAAGGAAACACCATATATTTT
CASSSRVEGNTIYF
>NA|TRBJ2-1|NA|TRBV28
TGTGCCAGCGTGACAGGCTTATACAATGAGCAGTTCTTC
CASVTGLYNEQFF
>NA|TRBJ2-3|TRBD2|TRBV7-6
TGTGCCAGCAGCTTAGGGAGCGGGGGTGGCACAGATACGCAGTATTTT
CASSLGSGGGTDTQYF
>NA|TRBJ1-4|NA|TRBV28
TGTGCCAGCAGACCGCCCGGCGAAAAACTGTTTTTT
CASRPPGEKLFF
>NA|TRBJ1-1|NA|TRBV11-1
TGTGCCAGCAGCCCATGGGGGCGCGACACTGAAGCTTTCTTT
CASSPWGRDTEAFF
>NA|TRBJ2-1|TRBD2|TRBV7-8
TGTGCCAGCAGCGGGACTAGCGGGGGCTCCTACAATGAGCAGTTCTTC
CASSGTSGGSYNEQFF
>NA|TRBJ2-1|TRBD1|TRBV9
TGTGCCAGCAGCGTAGGGACAGGGTCCCTCTATGAGCAGTTCTTC
CASSVGTGSLYEQFF
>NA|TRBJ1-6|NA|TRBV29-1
TGCAGCGTTCAGGGCCCGTATAATTCACCCCTCCACTTT
CSVQGPYNSPLHF
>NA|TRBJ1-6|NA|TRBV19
TGTGCCAGTAACTTGGGGGTTGACTCACCCCTCCACTTT
CASNLGVDSPLHF
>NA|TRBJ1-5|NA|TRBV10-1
TGCGCCAGCAGGGCGAGAGTCCTTCGGGGTCAGCCCCAGCATTTT
CASRARVLRGQPQHF
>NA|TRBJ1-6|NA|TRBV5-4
TGTGCCAGCAGCTTGGTCCAGGCTAATTCACCCCTCCACTTT
CASSLVQANSPLHF
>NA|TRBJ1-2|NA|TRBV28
TGTGCCACCCCGGGAGGGATCTATGGCTACACCTTC
CATPGGIYGYTF